This TCR beta chain was documented in a study of naive and memory T cell subsets. Whole-study results and caveats: From naive to CM, EM and EMRA, diversity decreased and Gini increased. In naive cells, over 95% of TCR sequences were seen only once. There was no ground truth to check naive and memory subset results.

The ends lost 3 bases at V and 7 bases at J; junction bases unmatched: 4. Germline-derived CDR1 and CDR2 are MGHDK and SYGVNS. The CDR3 runs to 13 residues. An equimolar mix of two oligonucleotides served as the beta constant-region primer for TRBC1 and TRBC2. Ligated cDNA was amplified by four rounds of PCR with nested alpha and beta constant-region primers and SP2. TCRdb reanalysed the UMI-ligation and nested PCR reads using MiXCR and keeps one entry per CDR3 protein. The sample lists about 120,000 distinct CDR3 sequences; around a third were seen once. Sequential positive selection took CD4 T cells first, then CD8 T cells. Of note for this clonotype: Its antigen is still unknown.

This clonotype was sampled from a human donor in good health. The chain carries TRBV25-1 and TRBJ1-2; TRBD1 matches at 8 bases. The source material was central memory CD4+ T cells from blood. The CDR3 protein is CASSEDRVSGYTF. In DNA form, the CDR3 reads TGTGCCAGCAGTGAGGACAGGGTCTCTGGCTACACCTTC.